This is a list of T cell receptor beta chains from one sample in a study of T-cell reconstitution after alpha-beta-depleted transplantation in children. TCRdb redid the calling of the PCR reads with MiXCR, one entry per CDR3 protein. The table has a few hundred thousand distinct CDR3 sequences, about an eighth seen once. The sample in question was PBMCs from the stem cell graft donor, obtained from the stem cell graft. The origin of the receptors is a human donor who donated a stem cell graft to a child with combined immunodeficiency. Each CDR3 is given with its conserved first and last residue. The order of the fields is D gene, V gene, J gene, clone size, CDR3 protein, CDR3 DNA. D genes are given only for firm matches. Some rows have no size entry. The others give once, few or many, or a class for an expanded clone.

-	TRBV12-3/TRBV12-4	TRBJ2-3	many	CASSIGSLASTDTQYF	TGTGCCAGCAGCATAGGGTCTCTAGCGAGCACAGATACGCAGTATTTT
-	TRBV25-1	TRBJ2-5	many	CASSEGGSQETQYF	TGTGCCAGCAGTGAGGGAGGCAGCCAAGAGACCCAGTACTTC
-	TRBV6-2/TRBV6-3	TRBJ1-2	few	CASTGTDYYPGYTF	TGTGCCAGCACCGGGACGGACTATTATCCGGGCTACACCTTC
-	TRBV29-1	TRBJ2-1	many	CSVEGQGYNEQFF	TGCAGCGTTGAAGGGCAGGGCTACAATGAGCAGTTCTTC
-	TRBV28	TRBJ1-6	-	CASFRSSYNSPLHF	TGTGCCAGTTTTAGGAGCTCCTATAATTCACCCCTCCACTTT
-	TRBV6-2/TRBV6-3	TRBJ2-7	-	CASSYDVSLSTYEQYF	TGTGCCAGCAGTTACGATGTCAGCCTCTCGACCTACGAGCAGTACTTC
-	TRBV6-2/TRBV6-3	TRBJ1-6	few	CASGGVGSPLHF	TGTGCCTCCGGCGGGGTAGGTTCACCCCTCCACTTT
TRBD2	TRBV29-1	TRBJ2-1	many	CSVEVPGLESYNEQFF	TGCAGCGTTGAAGTCCCGGGACTAGAATCCTACAATGAGCAGTTCTTC
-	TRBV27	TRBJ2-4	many	CASSSTGIKNIQYF	TGTGCCAGCAGTTCGACAGGAATCAAAAACATTCAGTACTTC
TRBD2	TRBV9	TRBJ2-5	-	CAGRARTSACEETQYF	TGTGCCGGACGTGCTCGGACTAGCGCGTGTGAAGAGACCCAGTACTTC
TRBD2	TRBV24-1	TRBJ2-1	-	CATSDPSGSINNEQFF	TGTGCCACCAGTGACCCGAGCGGGAGTATCAACAATGAGCAGTTCTTC
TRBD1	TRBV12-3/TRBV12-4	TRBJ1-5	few	CASSLVYPGGQPQHF	TGTGCCAGCAGTTTAGTATATCCAGGGGGTCAGCCCCAGCATTTT
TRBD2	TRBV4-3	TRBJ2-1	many	CASSQEVAGTYNEQFF	TGCGCCAGCAGCCAAGAGGTAGCGGGAACCTACAATGAGCAGTTCTTC
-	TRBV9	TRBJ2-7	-	CASSVQGSGEEYF	TGTGCCAGCAGCGTACAGGGATCGGGTGAGGAGTACTTC
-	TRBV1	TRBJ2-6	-	CTSSQEGSGANVLTF	TGCACCAGCAGCCAAGAAGGGTCTGGGGCCAACGTCCTGACTTTC